These T cell receptor beta chains were read from a single sample in a study of cytomegalovirus exposure and HLA in healthy donors. The protocol was immunoSEQ multiplex PCR, while the TCRdb copy is restricted to in-frame clones and leaves out a portion. The sample has approximately 150,000 clones, approximately 80% seen once. What was sequenced was PBMCs. The receptors shown here come from a woman in her fifties or sixties in good health and CMV-seronegative. Both conserved end residues are part of each CDR3. A D gene is named only where the DNA matches it firmly. Size values are once, few and many counts, or a class for expanded clones, and some rows have none.

j_gene,abundance,v_gene,d_gene,CDR3aa,CDR3nt
TRBJ2-5,NA,TRBV5-1,TRBD1,CASSLAAGQGGQTQYF,TGCGCCAGCAGCTTGGCGGCGGGACAGGGTGGACAGACCCAGTACTTC
TRBJ2-7,once,TRBV6-5,NA,CASSRDSYEQYF,TGTGCCAGCAGCCGAGACTCCTACGAGCAGTACTTC
TRBJ1-5,NA,TRBV7-2,TRBD1,CASSLTTGTAQPQHF,TGTGCCAGCAGTTTAACAACCGGGACAGCTCAGCCCCAGCATTTT
TRBJ2-2,once,TRBV5-1,NA,CASSLGQNTGELFF,TGCGCCAGCAGCTTGGGTCAGAACACCGGGGAGCTGTTTTTT
TRBJ2-7,NA,TRBV7-2,NA,CASSTGRGKFGEQYF,TGTGCCAGCAGTACCGGGAGAGGGAAGTTCGGCGAGCAGTACTTC
TRBJ2-3,NA,TRBV25-1,NA,CASERGGADTQYF,TGTGCCAGCGAACGAGGGGGTGCAGATACGCAGTATTTT
TRBJ2-1,NA,TRBV7-3,NA,CASSFRTGARNEQFF,TGTGCCAGCAGCTTTCGGACGGGAGCTAGGAATGAGCAGTTCTTC
TRBJ1-2,once,TRBV14,NA,CASSPGRDYGYTF,TGTGCCAGCAGCCCGGGGAGGGACTATGGCTACACCTTC
TRBJ1-3,NA,TRBV28,NA,CASSTPGHGSWWGNTIYF,TGTGCCAGCAGCACACCGGGACATGGGAGTTGGTGGGGAAACACCATATATTTT
TRBJ2-2,few,TRBV2,NA,CASSPYVELFF,TGTGCCAGCAGTCCTTATGTGGAGCTGTTTTTT
TRBJ1-1,once,TRBV5-5,NA,CASSLANRAEAFF,TGTGCCAGCAGCTTGGCCAACAGGGCTGAAGCTTTCTTT
TRBJ1-1,few,TRBV10-2,NA,CASSTQGGSTEAFF,TGCGCCAGCAGTACACAGGGTGGGAGCACTGAAGCTTTCTTT
TRBJ2-5,NA,TRBV7-9,NA,CASSQTSRRAETQYF,TGTGCCAGCAGCCAAACTTCTAGGAGGGCGGAGACCCAGTACTTC
TRBJ1-6,NA,TRBV7-9,TRBD1,CASSPRGQPNSPLHF,TGTGCCAGCAGTCCACGGGGACAGCCGAATTCACCCCTCCACTTT
TRBJ2-1,NA,TRBV15,NA,CATSRGAGYYNEQFF,TGTGCCACCAGCAGAGGGGCGGGGTACTACAATGAGCAGTTCTTC
TRBJ2-5,NA,TRBV5-6,NA,CASSNTVGLAGLETQYF,TGTGCCAGCAGCAACACGGTGGGTTTGGCGGGACTAGAGACCCAGTACTTC
TRBJ2-4,NA,TRBV4-3,TRBD2,CASSQDAASGAKNIQYF,TGCGCCAGCAGCCAAGATGCGGCTAGCGGAGCCAAAAACATTCAGTACTTC
TRBJ2-5,few,TRBV4-1,NA,CASSQDGARDQETQYF,TGCGCCAGCAGCCAAGATGGGGCTAGGGATCAAGAGACCCAGTACTTC
TRBJ1-3,NA,TRBV5-4,NA,CASSLSGGNTIYF,TGTGCCAGCAGCTTGTCAGGGGGAAACACCATATATTTT
TRBJ2-7,NA,TRBV7-9,TRBD1,CASSLSVGRGLGEQYF,TGTGCCAGCAGCTTGTCGGTGGGCAGGGGGCTAGGCGAGCAGTACTTC
TRBJ2-5,once,TRBV5-4,NA,CASSFAGAYQETQYF,TGTGCCAGCAGCTTTGCGGGGGCGTACCAAGAGACCCAGTACTTC
TRBJ1-2,NA,TRBV28,NA,CASSLPQGNGYTF,TGTGCCAGCAGTTTACCCCAGGGAAATGGCTACACCTTC
TRBJ2-5,NA,TRBV18,NA,CASSPGGEKTQYF,TGTGCCAGCTCACCAGGGGGCGAGAAGACCCAGTACTTC
TRBJ1-3,NA,TRBV7-8,NA,CASSWSGGGNTIYF,TGTGCCAGCAGCTGGTCGGGGGGTGGAAACACCATATATTTT
TRBJ1-1,few,TRBV19,NA,CASTPGPGNTEAFF,TGTGCCAGTACCCCAGGTCCCGGTAACACTGAAGCTTTCTTT
TRBJ2-7,NA,TRBV11-2,TRBD2,CASSSSGTSSSEQYF,TGTGCCAGCAGCTCTTCCGGGACTAGCAGTTCCGAGCAGTACTTC
TRBJ2-7,once,TRBV7-7,TRBD1,CASSPGTGRSEQYF,TGTGCCAGCAGCCCCGGGACAGGTCGTAGCGAGCAGTACTTC
TRBJ1-1,NA,TRBV10-3,TRBD1,CAIRTGEGNTEAFF,TGTGCCATTCGGACAGGGGAAGGGAACACTGAAGCTTTCTTT
TRBJ2-7,once,TRBV5-6,NA,CASALAGEQYF,TGTGCCAGCGCCCTCGCGGGCGAGCAGTACTTC
TRBJ2-7,NA,TRBV27,TRBD1,CASSSTPGQGFYEQYF,TGTGCCAGCAGTTCAACCCCGGGACAGGGTTTTTACGAGCAGTACTTC
TRBJ2-7,NA,TRBV4-1,TRBD1,CASSFHPSLRQGFPYEQYF,TGCGCCAGCAGCTTTCACCCATCTTTGAGACAGGGTTTTCCCTACGAGCAGTACTTC
TRBJ1-2,few,TRBV5-4,NA,CASSLSQGNYGYTF,TGTGCCAGCAGCTTGAGCCAGGGCAACTATGGCTACACCTTC
TRBJ2-3,NA,TRBV7-9,TRBD2,CASSRLGLAVFGTDTQYF,TGTGCCAGCAGCCGATTGGGACTAGCGGTCTTTGGCACAGATACGCAGTATTTT
TRBJ2-7,NA,TRBV25-1,TRBD1,CASSVLSGGQGFGEQYF,TGTGCCAGCAGTGTTCTAAGTGGGGGACAGGGATTTGGCGAGCAGTACTTC
TRBJ2-1,once,TRBV27,NA,CASSSSQGRYNEQFF,TGTGCCAGCAGCTCATCACAGGGGAGGTACAATGAGCAGTTCTTC
TRBJ2-2,NA,TRBV27,TRBD2,CASSPLAGVPTGELFF,TGTGCCAGCAGCCCTCTAGCGGGGGTCCCCACCGGGGAGCTGTTTTTT